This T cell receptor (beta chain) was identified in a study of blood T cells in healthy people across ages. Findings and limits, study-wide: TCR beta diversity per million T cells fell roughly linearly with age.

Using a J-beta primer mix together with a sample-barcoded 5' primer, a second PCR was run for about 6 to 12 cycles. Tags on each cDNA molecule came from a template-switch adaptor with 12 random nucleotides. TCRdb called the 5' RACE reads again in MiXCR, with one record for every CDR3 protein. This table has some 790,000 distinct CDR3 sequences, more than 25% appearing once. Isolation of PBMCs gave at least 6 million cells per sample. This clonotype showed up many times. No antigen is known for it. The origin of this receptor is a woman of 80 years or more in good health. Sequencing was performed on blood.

The CDR3 nucleotides are TGTGCCAGCAGTCCAGGGTCTGCCGATAATTCACCCCTCCACTTT. Its translation is CASSPGSADNSPLHF. The rearrangement uses TRBV12-3 or TRBV12-4 and TRBJ1-6; weak D call: TRBD1 (5 bases). The length of the CDR3 is 15 residues. The germline V and J ends were trimmed by 5 bases and 5 bases, with 13 bases remaining between them.